This is a list of T cell receptor beta chains from one sample in a study of T cells in Graves' hyperthyroidism and ophthalmopathy. MiXCR, applied by TCRdb to the multiplex PCR reads, yields one record per CDR3 protein. The sample contains under 400,000 distinct CDR3 sequences, roughly 15% of which appear only once. The sequenced sample was blood. The receptors come from a woman aged 55-70 years with Graves' ophthalmopathy. CDR3s include the opening cysteine and the closing phenylalanine or tryptophan.

V,length,CDR3
TRBV6-1,10,CASSDEVYTF
TRBV6-1,16,CASKLRRTPSTDTQYF
TRBV15,14,CATRPGQGIYEQYF
TRBV30,13,CAWSVRRPEKLFF
TRBV3-1,14,CASSQTRQQETQYF
TRBV20-1,15,CSARLAGRPSYEQYF
TRBV6-6,15,CASSYRDTYSNEQFF
TRBV28,17,CASSLLGTTAGAYEQYF
TRBV5-8,14,CASSLRLPTGELFF
TRBV6-2/TRBV6-3,16,CASSSPPKSGRYGYTF
TRBV7-9,16,CASSLAGVPSTDTQYF
TRBV20-1,14,CSAKGQGGTEELFF
TRBV2,15,CASRAGLAGEGEQFF
TRBV18,15,CASSPSGAADQPQHF
TRBV11-2,14,CASSPGARRTEAFF
TRBV6-1,12,CASNTIQRPAFF
TRBV28,15,CASSFMVGRDYEQYF
TRBV20-1,12,CSARGLQETQYF
TRBV3-1,15,CASSQVRLGWGEQFF
TRBV11-2,15,CASSLEGGTYQPQHF
TRBV12-3/TRBV12-4,12,CASSSVGHEQFF
TRBV3-1,17,CASSLRGQGALNQPQHF
TRBV6-5,18,CASSVPQRGVAKTYEQYF
TRBV3-1,17,CASSRAPLAGGTDTQYF
TRBV27,16,CASSKPGLAGADTQYF
TRBV18,17,CASSHGTGATNTGELFF
TRBV4-1,16,CASSQELGAPGQPQHF
TRBV27,16,CASSLRIGALRTEAFF
TRBV5-1,14,CASSLYQGAYEQYF
TRBV19,13,CASSINSNTEAFF
TRBV27,15,CASTPGTSIYNEQFF
TRBV12-3/TRBV12-4,16,CASSSTRHGDSYEQYF
TRBV28,13,CASTPGGLYEQYF
TRBV12-5,13,CASGHDRVKTQYF
TRBV20-1,14,CSARDLTEVGELFF
TRBV28,15,CASSLLRQVGYEQYF